A single sample gave rise to the 28 T cell receptor beta chains below, sequenced in a study of shared clonotypes between healthy human individuals. Some clones are missing from TCRdb's copy, which holds only in-frame ones; the method was immunoSEQ multiplex PCR. The sample includes roughly 2 million clones, approximately 94% seen only once; the top ten take roughly 1%. CD45RO-negative, CCR7-positively selected cells formed the naive CD8 fraction, excluding terminally differentiated effector memory CD45RA+ cells. Sequenced input: naive CD8+ T cells sorted from blood. The source is a man between 18 and 35 years old in good health.

The count of this clone is one. The chain links TRBV18 to TRBJ1-5; TRBD1 aligns across 10 bases. Germline CDR1 KGHSH, CDR2 LQKENI. V shed 4 bases, J shed 5 bases, and the junction held 5 bases outside the gene matches. The CDR3 spans 15 residues. CDR3 loop: CASSHDRGLDQPQHF. The CDR3 DNA sequence: TGTGCCAGCTCACACGACAGGGGGCTCGATCAGCCCCAGCATTTT.

Only one count was recorded for this clone. The chain couples TRBV28 to TRBJ2-3, with D possibly being TRBD1 or TRBD2 (5 bases each). This CDR3 has 16 residues. The germline CDR1 and CDR2 sequences are MDHEN and SYDVKM. Trimming took 2 bases from V and 0 from J, leaving 12 bases between them. The DNA of the CDR3 is TGTGCCAGCAGTTTACCGGTGGGGGATAGCACAGATACGCAGTATTTT. Residues: CASSLPVGDSTDTQYF.

The chain couples TRBV6-5 to TRBJ2-3; 8 bases are a match to TRBD2. The ends lost 10 bases at V and 5 bases at J; junction bases unmatched: 14. CDR1 is MNHEY, CDR2 SVGAGI, per germline. CDR3 length equals 15 residues. The CDR3 sequence: CATRPFSGVGDTQYF. Here the CDR3 DNA reads TGTGCCACCAGACCCTTTAGCGGGGTTGGAGATACGCAGTATTTT.

The V call is TRBV25-1, the J call TRBJ2-5; the D gene is possibly TRBD2 (5 bases). The CDR3 has 14 amino acids. Deletions cut 5 bases from V and 4 bases from J, with 14 bases between. CDR1 is MGHDK and CDR2 is SYGVNS in the germline V gene. The CDR3 reads CASSQPFSGETQYF. The CDR3 DNA is TGTGCCAGCAGTCAACCCTTCAGCGGAGAGACCCAGTACTTC.

The chain links TRBV7-9 to TRBJ1-2, with D possibly matching TRBD1 (5 bases). Germline values: CDR1 SEHNR, CDR2 FQNEAQ (reference sequence). The ends were cut back, 3 bases at V and 4 bases at J, with 12 bases in the middle. The CDR3 totals 14 residues. In nucleotides, the CDR3 is TGTGCCAGCAGCTTCCAAGGGACCTTCTATGGCTACACCTTC. It translates to CASSFQGTFYGYTF. The whole variable domain, filled in from reference TRBV7-9 and TRBJ1-2, reads DTGVSQNPRHKITKRGQNVTFRCDPISEHNRLYWYRQTLGQGPEFLTYFQNEAQLEKSRLLSDRFSAERPKGSFSTLEIQRTEQGDSAMYLCASSFQGTFYGYTFGSGTRLTVV.

The chain employs TRBV6-6 and TRBJ2-7, with D unclear. Germline V gives CDR1 MNHNY, CDR2 SVGAGI (reference sequence). Trimming stripped 3 bases from V and 3 bases from J, with 12 bases between. The CDR3 is 14 amino acids. This CDR3 reads CASSYVGSFYEQYF. DNA of the CDR3: TGTGCCAGCAGTTATGTGGGCTCTTTCTACGAGCAGTACTTC.

V gene TRBV27 combines with J gene TRBJ2-7; unclear D gene. This CDR3 has 15 residues. Looked up from germline, CDR1 is MNHEY and CDR2 is SMNVEV (reference sequence). Trimming pared 3 bases from V and 2 bases from J, leaving 14 bases between. CDR3 sequence: CASSFVGDGAYEQYF. The CDR3 region has the DNA TGTGCCAGCAGTTTCGTTGGTGATGGTGCCTACGAGCAGTACTTC.

CDR3 sequence reads: CASSYGGGGAYEQYF. The CDR3 nucleotides are TGTGCCAGCAGTTATGGTGGCGGGGGGGCCTACGAGCAGTACTTC. The chain joins TRBV6-5 to TRBJ2-7; TRBD2 matches 9 bases. The CDR3 is made up of 15 amino acids. V lost 3 bases, J lost 2 bases, and 5 bases stayed unmatched. Germline loops: CDR1 MNHEY, CDR2 SVGAGI.

This chain joins TRBV4-1 and TRBJ1-1; D unclear. The germline CDR1 and CDR2 sequences are MGHRA and YSYEKL. V was clipped by 0 bases and J by 4 bases, with 12 bases between them. This CDR3 is built from 15 residues. The CDR3: CASSQDRTLGTEAFF. The CDR3 DNA sequence: TGCGCCAGCAGCCAAGATCGGACCCTTGGCACTGAAGCTTTCTTT.

The chain recombines TRBV27 with TRBJ2-3; TRBD2 matches at 9 bases. Germline V CDR1 and CDR2: MNHEY, SMNVEV (reference sequence). V lost 5 bases to trimming and J lost 6 bases; unmatched junction nucleotides: 9. This CDR3 region has 15 residues. The CDR3 region has the DNA TGTGCCAGCAGTATCTATATAGCGGGAGACGATACGCAGTATTTT. Its protein product is CASSIYIAGDDTQYF.

The chain carries TRBV7-9 and TRBJ2-7; the match to TRBD2 covers 9 bases. The ends lost 5 bases at V and 5 bases at J; junction bases unmatched: 13. The germline CDR1 and CDR2 sequences are SEHNR and FQNEAQ (reference sequence). The CDR3 covers 16 residues. Written as DNA, the CDR3 is TGTGCCAGCAGCCCCCCGGGCGTAGCGGGAGCCCACGAGCAGTACTTC. Translating it yields CASSPPGVAGAHEQYF.

Concerning this clone: This same CDR3 is encoded by further DNA sequences in the sample. This chain uses TRBV4-1 with TRBJ2-2, with 7 bases fitting TRBD1. V gave up 4 bases and J gave up 3 bases; unmatched junction bases: 2. The germline gives CDR1 MGHRA, CDR2 YSYEKL. The CDR3 spans 14 residues. The CDR3 DNA reads as TGCGCCAGCAGCCTGGGACAGCACACCGGGGAGCTGTTTTTT. Translation gives CASSLGQHTGELFF.

The V gene is TRBV19, the J gene TRBJ2-7; D not resolved. CDR3 length equals 12 residues. Germline lookup yields CDR1 LNHDA and CDR2 SQIVND (reference sequence). The ends were cut back, 4 bases at V and 3 bases at J, with 7 bases in the middle. CDR3 nucleotide sequence: TGTGCCAGTAGTACCGGGTTCTACGAGCAGTACTTC. Encoded protein: CASSTGFYEQYF.

The J gene is TRBJ2-5, the V gene TRBV7-8, with 13 bases that match TRBD2. The CDR3 consists of 17 residues. J gave up 0 bases and V 5 bases, and 6 bases lay outside the gene matches. Per germline, CDR1 SGHVS and CDR2 FQNEAQ. The CDR3 here is CASSPGLAGTYQETQYF. The CDR3 DNA reads TGTGCCAGCAGCCCGGGACTAGCGGGAACTTACCAAGAGACCCAGTACTTC.

This clone was counted once. This chain links TRBV10-3 with TRBJ2-7; unclear D gene. The length of the CDR3 is 13 residues. Germline CDR1 reads ENHRY; CDR2 reads SYGVKD. V lost 11 bases and J 6 bases, leaving 20 bases between the germline ends. This CDR3 is CAAQALGDGEQYF. The CDR3, as DNA: TGTGCCGCCCAAGCCCTCGGAGATGGCGAGCAGTACTTC.

This chain uses TRBV19 with TRBJ2-1, with TRBD2 matching over 11 bases. The CDR3 has 21 residues. Germline V gives CDR1 LNHDA, CDR2 SQIVND (reference sequence). J was trimmed by 9 bases and V by 5 bases; bases with no gene match: 27. CDR3 amino acids: CASSFLPAAGIAGGPGGEQFF. The CDR3 region has the DNA TGTGCCAGTAGTTTCCTACCAGCGGCGGGGATAGCGGGAGGGCCCGGGGGTGAGCAGTTCTTC.

The CDR3 here is CASSPRPVSEQFF. In DNA form, the CDR3 reads TGTGCCAGCAGTCCCCGTCCCGTCTCCGAGCAGTTCTTC. The chain has TRBV28 and TRBJ2-1; D is unclear. Trimming shortened V by 5 bases and J by 10 bases, and 15 bases separated the two germline ends. This CDR3 comprises 13 residues. Germline values: CDR1 MDHEN, CDR2 SYDVKM.

This clone was seen just once. The chain uses TRBV19 and TRBJ2-7; 7 nucleotides agree with TRBD1. This CDR3 has 14 residues. V trimming: 1 base; J trimming: 3 bases; junction bases outside the gene matches: 3. Germline loops: CDR1 LNHDA, CDR2 SQIVND (reference sequence). The CDR3 sequence: CASSIGPGGYEQYF. DNA of the CDR3: TGTGCCAGTAGTATAGGTCCAGGGGGCTACGAGCAGTACTTC.

V usage is TRBV9 and J usage is TRBJ2-5; no clear D. V lost 0 bases and J lost 5, with 8 bases in between. CDR1 SGDLS and CDR2 YYNGEE come from the germline V gene. This CDR3 spans 13 amino acids. The CDR3 here is CASSVDSYETQYF. CDR3 sequence (DNA): TGTGCCAGCAGCGTAGATAGTTATGAGACCCAGTACTTC.

The gene calls are TRBV10-2 and TRBJ2-7; D uncertain. Trimming shortened V by 7 bases and J by 1 base, and 8 bases separated the two germline ends. The CDR3 runs to 12 residues. Germline CDR1 reads WSHSY; CDR2 reads SAAADI. CDR3: CASTPDSYEQYF. The CDR3 nucleotides read TGCGCCAGCACCCCTGATTCCTACGAGCAGTACTTC.

V and J are TRBV5-6 and TRBJ2-6; D ambiguous. Per germline, CDR1 SGHDT and CDR2 YYEEEE. V was shortened by 2 bases and J by 1 base, with 16 bases between the two germline ends. This CDR3 comprises 18 residues. As DNA, the CDR3 is TGTGCCAGCAGCTTTAAATTTAAAGTTCTTTCTGGGGCCAACGTCCTGACTTTC. As protein: CASSFKFKVLSGANVLTF. Based on the CDR3 plus reference TRBV5-6 and TRBJ2-6, the full variable domain is DAGVTQSPTHLIKTRGQQVTLRCSPKSGHDTVSWYQQALGQGPQFIFQYYEEEERQRGNFPDRFSGHQFPNYSSELNVNALLLGDSALYLCASSFKFKVLSGANVLTFGAGSRLTVL.

This chain joins TRBV7-2 and TRBJ2-7; possibly TRBD2 for D (6 bases). The CDR3 covers 14 residues. The germline gives CDR1 SGHTA, CDR2 FQGNSA. With 1 base removed from V and 3 bases from J, the gap between germline ends came to 10 bases. The chain's CDR3 is CASSLGEAGYEQYF. As DNA, the CDR3 is TGTGCCAGCAGCTTAGGAGAAGCGGGCTACGAGCAGTACTTC. Looking up the rest from reference TRBV7-2 and TRBJ2-7 gives the full variable domain: GAGVSQSPSNKVTEKGKDVELRCDPISGHTALYWYRQSLGQGLEFLIYFQGNSAPDKSGLPSDRFSAERTGGSVSTLTIQRTQQEDSAVYLCASSLGEAGYEQYFGPGTRLTVT.

As regards this clone: The sample carries other DNA sequences with the same CDR3. The J gene is TRBJ1-1, the V gene TRBV13; D uncertain. This CDR3 has 14 residues. Deletions cut 0 bases from V and 0 bases from J, with 5 bases between. The germline V gene has CDR1 PRHDT and CDR2 FYEKMQ (reference sequence). The CDR3 DNA is TGTGCCAGCAGCTTAGGGGGAATGAACACTGAAGCTTTCTTT. Amino acid sequence: CASSLGGMNTEAFF.

Remarks on this clone: Other nucleotide sequences in the sample specify the same CDR3. The CDR3: CATSRERNQPQHF. Written as DNA, the CDR3 is TGTGCCACCAGCAGAGAAAGGAATCAGCCCCAGCATTTT. V is TRBV15 and J is TRBJ1-5; D call uncertain. The ends were cut back, 0 bases at V and 4 bases at J, with 4 bases in the middle. Germline V CDR1 and CDR2: LNHNV, YYDKDF (reference sequence). There are 13 residues in the CDR3.

With regard to this clone: The sample contains more than one DNA sequence encoding this CDR3. V usage is TRBV7-9 and J usage is TRBJ1-1; D is possibly TRBD1 (5 bases). This CDR3 contains 14 residues. V was clipped by 2 bases and J by 1 base, with 8 bases between them. Germline V CDR1 and CDR2: SEHNR, FQNEAQ (reference sequence). The CDR3 sequence is CASSLRGPNTEAFF. The CDR3 nucleotides are TGTGCCAGCAGCTTACGGGGCCCGAACACTGAAGCTTTCTTT.

The chain couples TRBV7-2 to TRBJ2-3; 9 bases map to TRBD2. V gave up 5 bases and J gave up 3 bases; unmatched junction bases: 6. The CDR3 has 15 amino acids. Germline CDR1 reads SGHTA; CDR2 reads FQGNSA. The DNA of the CDR3 is TGTGCCAGCAGCCCCCTAGCGGGGACTACAGATACGCAGTATTTT. Amino acid sequence: CASSPLAGTTDTQYF.

The chain employs TRBV27 and TRBJ1-4; the match to TRBD1 covers 8 bases. The CDR3 is 15 residues long. With 5 bases clipped from V and 7 bases from J, the junction kept 9 bases outside the gene matches. CDR1 and CDR2 (germline): MNHEY, SMNVEV (reference sequence). The chain's CDR3 is CASSVLGTGGEKLFF. For the CDR3, the DNA is TGTGCCAGCAGTGTCCTCGGGACAGGTGGTGAAAAACTGTTTTTT.

V is TRBV4-2 and J is TRBJ2-2; a weak D match, TRBD2 (5 bases). Trimming shortened V by 4 bases and J by 2 bases, and 20 bases separated the two germline ends. Germline CDR1 reads LGHNA; CDR2 reads YNFKEQ. The CDR3 has 18 amino acids. CDR3 protein: CASSPLGSLDSNTGELFF. Here the CDR3 DNA reads TGTGCCAGCAGCCCCCTAGGGAGTCTAGATTCTAACACCGGGGAGCTGTTTTTT.